What follows describes a single T cell receptor beta chain. What it recognizes is unknown. The sample comes from a study of blood T cells in healthy people across ages. The second PCR ran roughly 6 to 11 cycles with a sample-barcoded 5' primer and J-beta primers. All cDNA molecules were each tagged by a template-switch adaptor with 12 random nucleotides. TCRdb redid the calling of the 5' RACE reads with MiXCR, one entry per CDR3 protein. The sample lists fewer than 900,000 distinct CDR3 sequences; around half were seen once. Trimming shortened V by 1 base and J by 3 bases, and 9 bases separated the two germline ends. Germline V CDR1 and CDR2: KGHSH, LQKENI. The CDR3 is made up of 14 amino acids. Points from the study as a whole: Underestimates were what the diversity estimates from one million T cells were considered to be. Unsorted PBMC material precluded a definitive naive versus antigen-experienced comparison.

The sequence was obtained from a woman between 55 and 75 years old in good health. The chain links TRBV18 to TRBJ1-2; D not resolved. Sequences were obtained from blood. CDR3 amino acids: CASSPQDGHYGYTF. CDR3 sequence (DNA): TGTGCCAGCTCACCACAAGACGGTCACTATGGCTACACCTTC.